Below are 4 T cell receptor beta chains sequenced from a single sample in a study of T cell responses to AZD1222 COVID-19 vaccine. Assay used: immunoSEQ multiplex PCR; TCRdb lists only in-frame clones, some missing. Altogether 90,000 to 110,000 clones are present, nearly 90% being singletons, with the ten largest covering approximately 15%. Here the sequenced sample was peripheral blood, taken on day 0 of AZD1222 vaccination. The receptors shown here come from an adult in good health.

CDR3 sequence reads: CATRGGGTGAWEQYF. The CDR3 DNA reads as TGTGCCACCAGAGGAGGGGGGACAGGGGCGTGGGAGCAGTACTTC. The chain employs TRBV15 and TRBJ2-7; 10 nucleotides match TRBD1. CDR3 length: 15 amino acids. The ends lost 6 bases at V and 7 bases at J; junction bases unmatched: 12. Germline assignment: CDR1 LNHNV and CDR2 YYDKDF (reference sequence).

The chain combines TRBV19 with TRBJ2-7; 9 bases match TRBD2. The CDR3 length is 19 residues. The V segment lost 0 bases and the J segment 6 bases; nucleotides outside the gene matches: 18. CDR1 LNHDA and CDR2 SQIVND come from the germline V gene (reference sequence). The CDR3 region has the DNA TGTGCCAGTAGTATAGACGCCTCGGGTCGGCGGGAGGGCCCCGGCGAGCAGTACGTC. Protein: CASSIDASGRREGPGEQYV.

The chain is built from TRBV27 and TRBJ2-7; TRBD1 aligns across 7 bases. The germline CDR1 and CDR2 sequences are MNHEY and SMNVEV (reference sequence). Trimming removed 5 bases from V and 5 bases from J; junction bases left unmatched: 12. The CDR3 spans 15 residues. In DNA, the CDR3 is TGTGCCAGCAGTCTCTTGGGACGACAGGGAAACGAGCAGTACTTC. Its translation is CASSLLGRQGNEQYF.

Only one count was recorded for this clone. This sequence joins TRBV4-2 and TRBJ1-4; no clear D. Germline lookup yields CDR1 LGHNA and CDR2 YNFKEQ. The CDR3 is made up of 12 amino acids. Trimming removed 0 bases at V and 5 bases at J, with 1 base between. The CDR3 DNA is TGTGCCAGCAGCCAAGACAATGAAAAACTGTTTTTT. Translated, it gives CASSQDNEKLFF.